This T cell receptor (beta chain) emerged from a study of T cell changes during pregnancy in multiple sclerosis. Measured with immunoSEQ multiplex PCR; TCRdb has only the in-frame clones, and not every one. The table lists about 110,000 clones, approximately 90% of them singletons, with about 1.6% in the top ten. CDR3 length: 15 amino acids. The germline V gene encodes CDR1 MNHEY and CDR2 SMNVEV (reference sequence). V dropped 2 bases and J dropped 4 bases, with 11 bases sitting between them. The sample in question was peripheral blood, obtained in the third trimester of pregnancy. The chain couples TRBV27 to TRBJ1-4; weak D call: TRBD1 (5 bases). The origin of this receptor is a female donor with multiple sclerosis, enrolled in a pregnancy study. The CDR3, as DNA: TGTGCCAGCAGTTTAGGGGGGAGGGGTAATGAAAAACTGTTTTTT. This codes for CASSLGGRGNEKLFF.